Sequencing of this T cell receptor (beta chain) was carried out in a study of chemoradiotherapy in HPV16-positive cancers. Study details: Functional T-cell assays on a couple of HPV16-positive patients' cells defined candidate HPV-specific clones and common TCR motifs.

The assay was immunoSEQ multiplex PCR, and TCRdb's table has in-frame clones only and misses some. The table lists roughly 14,000 clones, roughly nine tenths of them singletons. Findings and limits, study-wide: HPV-responsive T-cell expansion during chemoradiotherapy was linked to improved recurrence-free survival in HPV16-positive patients. Candidate HPV-specific clones and E7-related TCR motifs grew in tumor during treatment. HPV-specific T cells were functionally defined from only two HPV16-positive patients.

This CDR3 is 9 amino acids long. Germline CDR1 DFQATT, CDR2 SNEGSKA (reference sequence). In the case of this clone: Its matching antigen is unknown.

This TCR derives from a human donor with HPV-associated anogenital cancer. This chain joins TRBV20-1 and TRBJ1-1; D gene unclear. The material sequenced was tumor tissue, taken from a patient who underwent chemoradiotherapy. This CDR3 reads CRGSTEAFF. CDR3 coding DNA: TGCAGGGGGAGCACTGAAGCTTTCTTT.